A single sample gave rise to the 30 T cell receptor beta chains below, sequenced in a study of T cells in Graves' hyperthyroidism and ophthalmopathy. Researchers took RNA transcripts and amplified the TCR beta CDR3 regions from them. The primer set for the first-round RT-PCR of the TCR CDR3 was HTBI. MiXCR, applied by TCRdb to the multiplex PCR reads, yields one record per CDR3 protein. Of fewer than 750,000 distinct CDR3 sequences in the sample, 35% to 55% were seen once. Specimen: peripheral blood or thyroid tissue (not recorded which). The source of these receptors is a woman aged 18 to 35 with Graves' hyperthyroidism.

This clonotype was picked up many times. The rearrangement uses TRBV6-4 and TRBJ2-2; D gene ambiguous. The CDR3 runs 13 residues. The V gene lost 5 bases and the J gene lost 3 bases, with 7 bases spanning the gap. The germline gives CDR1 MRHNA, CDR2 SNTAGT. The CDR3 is CASSTVDTGELFF. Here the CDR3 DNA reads TGTGCCAGCAGTACAGTCGACACCGGGGAGCTGTTTTTT.

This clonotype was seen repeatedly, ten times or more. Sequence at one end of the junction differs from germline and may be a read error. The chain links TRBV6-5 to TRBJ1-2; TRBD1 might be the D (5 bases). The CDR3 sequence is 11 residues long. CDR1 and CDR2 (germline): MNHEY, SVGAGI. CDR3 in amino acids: CASSEGGGCRF. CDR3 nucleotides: TGTGCCAGCAGTGAAGGCGGGGGTTGCCGTTTC.

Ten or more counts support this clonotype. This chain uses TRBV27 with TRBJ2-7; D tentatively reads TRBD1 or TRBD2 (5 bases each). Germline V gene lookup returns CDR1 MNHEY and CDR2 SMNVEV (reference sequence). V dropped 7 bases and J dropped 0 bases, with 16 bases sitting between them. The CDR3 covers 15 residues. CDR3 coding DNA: TGTGCCAGCATCCACTCGTGGGGGAGCTCCTACGAGCAGTACTTC. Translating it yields CASIHSWGSSYEQYF.

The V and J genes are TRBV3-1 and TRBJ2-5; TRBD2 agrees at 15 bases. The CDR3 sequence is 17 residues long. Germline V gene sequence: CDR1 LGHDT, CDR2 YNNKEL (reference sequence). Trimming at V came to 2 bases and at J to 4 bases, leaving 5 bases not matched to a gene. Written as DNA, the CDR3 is TGTGCCAGCAGCCAACGGACTAGCGGGAGGGGGCTAGAGACCCAGTACTTC. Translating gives CASSQRTSGRGLETQYF.

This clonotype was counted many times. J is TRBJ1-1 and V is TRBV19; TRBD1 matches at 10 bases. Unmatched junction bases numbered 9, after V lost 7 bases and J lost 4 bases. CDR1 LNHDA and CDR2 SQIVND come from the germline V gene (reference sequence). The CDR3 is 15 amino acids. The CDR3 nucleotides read TGTGCCAGTAAGAGGACAGGGGGTATAGTCACTGAAGCTTTCTTT. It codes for CASKRTGGIVTEAFF.

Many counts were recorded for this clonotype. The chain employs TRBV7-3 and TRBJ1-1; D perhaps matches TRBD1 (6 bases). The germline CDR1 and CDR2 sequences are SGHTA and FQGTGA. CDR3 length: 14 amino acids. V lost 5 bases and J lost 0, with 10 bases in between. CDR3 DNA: TGTGCCAGCAGCGAAGGACAGATGAACACTGAAGCTTTCTTT. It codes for CASSEGQMNTEAFF.

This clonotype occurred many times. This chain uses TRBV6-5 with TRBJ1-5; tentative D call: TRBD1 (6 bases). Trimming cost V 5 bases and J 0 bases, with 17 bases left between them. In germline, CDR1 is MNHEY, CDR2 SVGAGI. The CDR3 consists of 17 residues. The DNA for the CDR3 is TGTGCCAGCAGTCCCGCAGGGGACTCGCATAGCAATCAGCCCCAGCATTTT. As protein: CASSPAGDSHSNQPQHF.

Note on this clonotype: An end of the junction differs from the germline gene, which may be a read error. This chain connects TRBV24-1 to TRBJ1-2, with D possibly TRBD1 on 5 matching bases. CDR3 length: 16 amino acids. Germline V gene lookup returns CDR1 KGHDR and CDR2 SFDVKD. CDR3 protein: CVTSEPQDTPSYGYTF. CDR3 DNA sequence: TGTGTCACCAGTGAACCCCAGGACACTCCTAGCTATGGCTACACCTTC.

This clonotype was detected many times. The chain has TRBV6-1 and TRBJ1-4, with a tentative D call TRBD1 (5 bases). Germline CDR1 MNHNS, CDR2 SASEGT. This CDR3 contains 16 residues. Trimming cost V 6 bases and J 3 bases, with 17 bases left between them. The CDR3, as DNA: TGTGCCAGCAGGACTTTTGCGGGGACCCCTAATGAAAAACTGTTTTTT. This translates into CASRTFAGTPNEKLFF.

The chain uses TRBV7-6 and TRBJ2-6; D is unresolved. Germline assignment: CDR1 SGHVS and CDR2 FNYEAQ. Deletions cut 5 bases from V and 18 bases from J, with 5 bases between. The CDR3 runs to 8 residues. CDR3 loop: CASSPGTF. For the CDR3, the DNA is TGTGCCAGCAGCCCCGGGACTTTC. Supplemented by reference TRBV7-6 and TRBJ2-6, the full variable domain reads GAGVSQSPRYKVTKRGQDVALRCDPISGHVSLYWYRQALGQGPEFLTYFNYEAQQDKSGLPNDRFSAERPEGSISTLTIQRTEQRDSAMYRCASSPGTFGAGSRLTVL.

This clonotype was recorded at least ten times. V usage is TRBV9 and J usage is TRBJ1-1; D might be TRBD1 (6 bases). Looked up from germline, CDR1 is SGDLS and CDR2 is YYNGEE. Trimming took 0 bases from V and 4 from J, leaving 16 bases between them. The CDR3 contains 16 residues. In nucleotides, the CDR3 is TGTGCCAGCAGCGTAGCCCTTGGGGGGGCCGGCACTGAAGCTTTCTTT. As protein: CASSVALGGAGTEAFF. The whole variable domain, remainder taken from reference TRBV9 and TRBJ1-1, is DSGVTQTPKHLITATGQRVTLRCSPRSGDLSVYWYQQSLDQGLQFLIQYYNGEERAKGNILERFSAQQFPDLHSELNLSSLELGDSALYFCASSVALGGAGTEAFFGQGTRLTVV.

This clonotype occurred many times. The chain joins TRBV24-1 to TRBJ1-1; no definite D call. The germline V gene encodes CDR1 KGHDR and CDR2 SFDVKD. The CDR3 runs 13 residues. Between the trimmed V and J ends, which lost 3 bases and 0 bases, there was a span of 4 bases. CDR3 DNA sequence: TGTGCCACCAGTGATCGTCTGAACACTGAAGCTTTCTTT. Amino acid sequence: CATSDRLNTEAFF.

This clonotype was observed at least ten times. This CDR3 reads CASSADSQETQYF. CDR3 bases: TGTGCCAGCAGTGCTGACAGTCAAGAGACCCAGTACTTC. V gene TRBV12-3 or TRBV12-4 combines with J gene TRBJ2-5; D may be TRBD1 (5 bases). There are 13 residues in the CDR3. Between the trimmed V and J ends, which lost 5 bases and 2 bases, there was a span of 9 bases.

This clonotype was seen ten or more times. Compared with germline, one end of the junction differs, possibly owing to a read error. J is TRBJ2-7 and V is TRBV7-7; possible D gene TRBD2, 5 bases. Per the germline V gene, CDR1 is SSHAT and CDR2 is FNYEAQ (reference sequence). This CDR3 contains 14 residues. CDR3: CASSLNWESYEQYF. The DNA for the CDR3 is TGTGCTAGCAGCTTAAACTGGGAGAGCTACGAGCAGTACTTC.

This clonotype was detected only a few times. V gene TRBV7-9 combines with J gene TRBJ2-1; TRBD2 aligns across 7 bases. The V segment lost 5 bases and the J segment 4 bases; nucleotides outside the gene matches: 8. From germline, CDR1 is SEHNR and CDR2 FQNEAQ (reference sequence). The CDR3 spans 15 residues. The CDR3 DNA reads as TGTGCCAGCAGCCGGAACGCGGGGGAGTACAATGAGCAGTTCTTC. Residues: CASSRNAGEYNEQFF.

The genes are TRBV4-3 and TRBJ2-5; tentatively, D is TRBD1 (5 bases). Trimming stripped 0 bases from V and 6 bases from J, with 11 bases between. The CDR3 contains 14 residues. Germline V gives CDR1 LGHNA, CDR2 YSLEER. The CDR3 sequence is CASSQDSRVKTQYF. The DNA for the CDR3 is TGCGCCAGCAGCCAAGATTCCAGGGTAAAGACCCAGTACTTC.

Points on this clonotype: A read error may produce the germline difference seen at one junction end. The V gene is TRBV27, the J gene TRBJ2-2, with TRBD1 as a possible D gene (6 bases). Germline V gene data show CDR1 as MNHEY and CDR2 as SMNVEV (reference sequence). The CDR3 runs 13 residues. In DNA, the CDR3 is TGTGCCAGCAGTCTATCAGGGGTCGGGGAGCTGTTTTTT. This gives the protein CASSLSGVGELFF.

For the CDR3, the DNA is TGCGCCAGCACCGGGACTAGCGGGATGGATGAGCAGTTCTTC. Translating gives CASTGTSGMDEQFF. V and J are TRBV10-2 and TRBJ2-1, with TRBD2 identical over 13 bases. Trimming cost V 7 bases and J 8 bases; bases outside gene matches: 5. The CDR3 contains 14 residues. From germline, CDR1 is WSHSY and CDR2 SAAADI.

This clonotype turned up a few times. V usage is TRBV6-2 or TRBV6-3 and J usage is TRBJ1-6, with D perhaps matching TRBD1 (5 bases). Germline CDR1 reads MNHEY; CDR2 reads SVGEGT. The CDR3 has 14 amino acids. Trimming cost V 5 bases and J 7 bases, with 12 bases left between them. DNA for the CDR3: TGTGCCAGCAGTCCGGGAGGGGAGAATTCACCCCTCCACTTT. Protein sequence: CASSPGGENSPLHF.

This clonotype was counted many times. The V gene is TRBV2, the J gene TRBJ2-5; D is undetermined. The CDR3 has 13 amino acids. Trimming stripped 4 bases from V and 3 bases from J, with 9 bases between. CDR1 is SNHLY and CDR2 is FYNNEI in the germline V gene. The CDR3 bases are TGTGCCAGCAGTGTCGCTCGGAAAGAGACCCAGTACTTC. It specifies CASSVARKETQYF. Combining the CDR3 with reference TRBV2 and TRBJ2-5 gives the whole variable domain EPEVTQTPSHQVTQMGQEVILRCVPISNHLYFYWYRQILGQKVEFLVSFYNNEISEKSEIFDDQFSVERPDGSNFTLKIRSTKLEDSAMYFCASSVARKETQYFGPGTRLLVL.

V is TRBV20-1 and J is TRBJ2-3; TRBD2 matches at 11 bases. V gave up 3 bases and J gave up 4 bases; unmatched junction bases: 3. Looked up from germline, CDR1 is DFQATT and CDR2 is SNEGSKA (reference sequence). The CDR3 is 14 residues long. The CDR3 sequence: CSASPSGRPDTQYF. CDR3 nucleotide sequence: TGCAGTGCTAGCCCTAGCGGGAGGCCAGATACGCAGTATTTT.

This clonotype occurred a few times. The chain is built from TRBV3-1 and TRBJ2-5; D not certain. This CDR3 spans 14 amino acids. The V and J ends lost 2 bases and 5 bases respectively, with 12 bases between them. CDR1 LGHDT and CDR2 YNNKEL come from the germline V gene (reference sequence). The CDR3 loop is CASSQPPLEETQYF. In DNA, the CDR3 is TGTGCCAGCAGCCAACCCCCTCTGGAGGAGACCCAGTACTTC.

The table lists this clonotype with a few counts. CDR3: CASSKTSAGAGELFF. CDR3 bases: TGTGCCAGCAGTAAGACTAGTGCCGGCGCCGGGGAGCTGTTTTTT. The chain has TRBV2 and TRBJ2-2, with D perhaps TRBD2 (6 bases). The CDR3 runs 15 residues. V lost 5 bases and J lost 6, with 16 bases in between. Looked up from germline, CDR1 is SNHLY and CDR2 is FYNNEI. The full variable domain, its missing parts supplied by reference TRBV2 and TRBJ2-2, is EPEVTQTPSHQVTQMGQEVILRCVPISNHLYFYWYRQILGQKVEFLVSFYNNEISEKSEIFDDQFSVERPDGSNFTLKIRSTKLEDSAMYFCASSKTSAGAGELFFGEGSRLTVL.

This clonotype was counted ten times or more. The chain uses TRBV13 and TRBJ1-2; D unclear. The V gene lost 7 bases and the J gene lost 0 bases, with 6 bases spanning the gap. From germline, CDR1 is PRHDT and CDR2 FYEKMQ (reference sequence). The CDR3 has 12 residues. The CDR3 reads CASTRSNYGYTF. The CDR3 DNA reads TGTGCCAGCACCCGTTCTAACTATGGCTACACCTTC.

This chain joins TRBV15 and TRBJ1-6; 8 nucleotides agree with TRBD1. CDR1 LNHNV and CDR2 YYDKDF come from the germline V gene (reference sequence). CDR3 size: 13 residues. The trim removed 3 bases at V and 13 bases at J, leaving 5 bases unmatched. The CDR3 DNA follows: TGTGCCACCAGCAGCCCACAGGGGGTTCCCCTCCACTTT. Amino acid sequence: CATSSPQGVPLHF.

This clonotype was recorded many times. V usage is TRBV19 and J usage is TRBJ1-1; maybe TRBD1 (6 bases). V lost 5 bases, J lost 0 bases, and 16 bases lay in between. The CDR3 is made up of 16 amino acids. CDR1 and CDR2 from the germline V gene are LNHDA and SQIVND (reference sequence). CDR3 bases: TGTGCCAGTAGTCCGGACAGTAGAGTCATGAACACTGAAGCTTTCTTT. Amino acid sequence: CASSPDSRVMNTEAFF.

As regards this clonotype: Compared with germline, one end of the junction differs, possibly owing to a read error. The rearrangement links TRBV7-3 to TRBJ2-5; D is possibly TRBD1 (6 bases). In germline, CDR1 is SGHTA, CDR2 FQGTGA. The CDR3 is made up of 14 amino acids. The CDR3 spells CASSLEWGREAQYF. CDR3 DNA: TGCGCCAGCAGCTTAGAATGGGGGCGAGAGGCCCAGTACTTC.

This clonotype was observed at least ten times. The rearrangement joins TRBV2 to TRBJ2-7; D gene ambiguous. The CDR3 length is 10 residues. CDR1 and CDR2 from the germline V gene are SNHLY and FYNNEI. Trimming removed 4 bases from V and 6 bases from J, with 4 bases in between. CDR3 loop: CASSGVEQYF. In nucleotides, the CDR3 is TGTGCCAGCAGTGGTGTCGAGCAGTACTTC. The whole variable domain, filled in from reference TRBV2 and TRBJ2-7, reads EPEVTQTPSHQVTQMGQEVILRCVPISNHLYFYWYRQILGQKVEFLVSFYNNEISEKSEIFDDQFSVERPDGSNFTLKIRSTKLEDSAMYFCASSGVEQYFGPGTRLTVT.

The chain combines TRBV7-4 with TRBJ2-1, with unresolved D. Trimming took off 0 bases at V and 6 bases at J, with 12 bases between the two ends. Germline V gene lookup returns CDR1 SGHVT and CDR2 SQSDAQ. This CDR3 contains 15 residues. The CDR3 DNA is TGTGCCAGCAGCTTAGCGTGGAGAATGGGCAATGAGCAGTTCTTC. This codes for CASSLAWRMGNEQFF.

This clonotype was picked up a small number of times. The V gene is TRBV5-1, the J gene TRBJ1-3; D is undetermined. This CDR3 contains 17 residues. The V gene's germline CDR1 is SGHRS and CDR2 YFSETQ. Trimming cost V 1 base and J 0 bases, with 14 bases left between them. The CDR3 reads CASSLWPYFDSGNTIYF. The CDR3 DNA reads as TGCGCCAGCAGCTTGTGGCCTTATTTCGACTCTGGAAACACCATATATTTT.